The following is a T cell receptor (beta chain) sequence with its context. This clone was recorded only once. Its antigen specificity is not known. No much larger clone exists at a distance of one base, and base qualities are not known. Library preparation used the immunoSEQ multiplex PCR assay. The multiplex PCR relied on a mix of 60 forward primers for TCR Vbeta segments and 13 reverse primers for TCR Jbeta segments. Amplification of the CDR3 region of rearranged TCR beta genes was performed with a multiplex PCR assay on genomic DNA. The amplified TCR beta libraries were sequenced on the Illumina HiSeq System as 87-base-pair reads. The original pipeline was this. A later analysis tallied some 79 million unique TCR beta chains across the 640 or so repertoires, and around 12 million of those chains were shared by two or more donors. A nearest-neighbor algorithm error-corrected the raw reads and collapsed the reads into unique sequences, merging closely related sequences to remove PCR and sequencing errors. CDR3 sequences were aligned to IMGT reference sequences to assign V, D and J gene segments. Each retained sequence needed at least a six-nucleotide match to both a V gene segment and a J gene segment. Rearrangements were classified as productive when the CDR3 lacked stop codons and remained in frame with V and J, and all other rearrangements were classified as non-productive. CDR3 was defined according to IMGT convention as the region running from the second conserved V-encoded cysteine to the conserved J-encoded phenylalanine. The earlier analysis of roughly 590 of the donors excluded any sequence lacking an unambiguous match to a single V gene segment. An earlier analysis of around 600 of the donors classified V segments as functional when productive rearrangements were above 56.7% and as segregating when the standard deviation between donors was above 5%. A statistical classification framework was built to diagnose cytomegalovirus status from the catalog of TCR beta chain sequences. V and J gene assignment, in a later analysis, came from comparing TCR nucleotide sequences with IMGT/GENE-DB human TR gene sequences. The TCRdist pipeline was used in a later analysis to assign CDR3 sequences and most-parsimonious VDJ recombination scenarios. In a later analysis, every TCR beta chain was defined by the combination of its CDR3 amino acid sequence and its V-gene family, and reads without a unique V-gene family were dropped. A later analysis removed several hundred highly shared, low-generation-probability nucleotide sequences to deal with suspected cross-contamination and a sequencing artifact. In a later analysis, a clonal expansion index was calculated for each public chain from normalized within-repertoire ranks of inferred template counts. Generation probabilities in a later analysis came from a VDJ recombination model fitted to out-of-frame rearrangements, and those results were checked against IGoR. Hypergeometric tests were used in a later analysis to score TCR-TCR, TCR-HLA and TCR-CMV co-occurrence, with a repertoire-size bias correction applied to the TCR pairs. In a later analysis, false discovery rates were estimated by permuting HLA or CMV assignments 20 times. A later analysis grouped co-occurring TCRs with DBSCAN, adding TCRdist sequence similarity when clustering within HLA-allele-positive subsets. For co-occurrence clustering, repertoires with fewer than 30,000 or more than 120,000 public chains were excluded, along with about five repertoires with anomalous nucleotide sharing. In its TCRdb copy, this immuneACCESS table keeps in-frame sequences only and misses some clones. Where compared with another copy, unresolved V genes explain less than half of these, and the others have no known cause. V and J calls plus clone size are reproduced from that table; the DNA served to infer D and trimming. For this sample there are about 97,000 clones; approximately 72% appear just once. In total, the top ten clones hold under 2% of the sample.

In total, approximately 610 healthy bone marrow donors made up the cohort. All cohort members were sampled while nominally healthy, although unrecorded immune exposures were likely present. The donor was CMV seronegative and belonged to the group of more than 300 seronegative cohort members. Each donor provided a peripheral blood sample, and peripheral blood mononuclear cells were used for TCR beta sequencing. Genomic DNA extraction from the blood cell samples was performed with the Qiagen DNeasy Blood Extraction Kit. This specimen comes from a study of cytomegalovirus exposure and HLA in healthy donors (dated 2017 in TCRdb). Notes on the research overall: An earlier analysis of some 600 of the donors reported 276 Gb of sequence data and 100 million to 120 million unique TCR beta sequences obtained from about 200 million T cells. About 280 gigabases of sequencing data and roughly 81 million unique TCR sequences made up an early release that covered approximately 700 HLA-typed donors. The genetic ancestry cluster associated with self-reported Caucasian donors included about 81% of the 398 genotyped donors. The aim of the study was to test whether cataloging public T cell receptors could identify signatures of past pathogen exposure. The study used immunosequencing to profile the T cell repertoires of approximately 650 subjects and linked those repertoires to cytomegalovirus serostatus. A separate validation cohort of about 110 different subjects was used in addition to the roughly 720-subject first cohort. To predict cytomegalovirus infection status, the study brought together high-throughput TCR immunosequencing, statistical association of individual TCRs with disease status, and machine learning. A later analysis re-analyzed previously published TCR beta repertoires from several hundred donors and added high-resolution HLA genotyping to study TCR occurrence patterns. The later analysis used no new phenotypic data to find candidate immune exposures, relying instead on TCR beta sequences and their occurrence across donors. An earlier analysis of roughly 580 of the donors used high-throughput TCR beta sequencing to judge whether each TCR beta V gene segment behaved as functional or pseudogenic. Alongside the repertoire data, information on donor age, sex, ethnicity and CMV serostatus was compiled. In a later genetic analysis, genome-wide SNP genotypes for about 55% of the roughly 670 donors were used, and that subset was treated as a discovery cohort. Every repertoire in the discovery cohort had been generated on one and the same sequencing platform. HLA typing included class I and class II loci at four-digit resolution. The number of typed donors differed by locus: 629-630 for A, B, C, DRB1 and DQB1; approximately 530 for DQA1; approximately 600 for DPA1; and some 430 for DPB1. A few DR-DQ haplotypes were treated as single units for association and clustering because of strong linkage in the cohort. On average, around 240,000 unique TCR beta nucleotide sequences were sequenced per donor among 350 to 400 genotyped donors of the cohort, with roughly a sixth of those sequences being non-productive.

Overall study results and their limits: The study listed around 160 TCR beta chains as associated with cytomegalovirus. Most TCR sequences were observed very rarely across donors, whereas some public TCRs were present in many individuals. Sequencing depth was assumed to be roughly uniform across donors in the presence/absence analyses, though that assumption may not hold. Compared with equally common non-associated chains, HLA-associated TCR beta chains in a later analysis were more clonally expanded and had lower generation probabilities. Because some donors lacked HLA typing at each locus, the association tests relied only on the typed subset. For the cohort, immune exposure information was limited to CMV serostatus. According to a later analysis, TCR association rates differed among HLA loci, with DRB1 alleles showing the most associated TCRs and HLA-C alleles showing the fewest. In an earlier analysis of roughly 500 of the donors, most TCR beta V segments appeared in productive rearrangements about 90% or about 30% of the time, broadly matching IMGT annotations. Strong co-occurrence of HLA alleles, especially DR and DQ, made assigning TCR associations to individual alleles difficult. In a later analysis, several top co-occurrence clusters were reported to appear linked to parvovirus B19, influenza, CMV and Epstein-Barr virus. A later analysis found that most CMV-associated TCR beta chains appeared HLA-restricted, with HLA associations seemingly driven largely by CMV exposure. A group of highly shared sequence variants was considered likely to be a technical artifact of the sequencing pipeline. In a later genetic analysis, a missense DCLRE1C variant was associated with V-gene and J-gene trimming of TCR beta chains, and the association was replicated in an independent cohort. A later genetic analysis reported fewer N-insertions in productive TCRs among donors in an Asian-associated ancestry cluster than the approximately 670-donor mean. Around 16 rarely observed V segments, including chromosome 9 orphons, were excluded from the earlier analysis of a few hundred of the donors because counts were too low. At a false discovery rate of 0.05, a later analysis linked around 15,000 TCR beta sequences to specific HLA alleles. A few of the identified cytomegalovirus-associated TCR beta chains were confirmed in vitro to be specific for cytomegalovirus antigens. Correlated functional status among segregating V segments might be attributable to linkage disequilibrium, but an unknown experimental factor could not be ruled out. The authors suggested that the approach could potentially be extended to other disease states and immunological phenotypes. A further reported finding was that TCR beta sequences accurately predicted the HLA-A and HLA-B alleles for most subjects in the first cohort. Cytomegalovirus status was reported to be diagnosed by the classifier with high specificity and sensitivity in both the original and validation cohorts. This cohort had only TCR beta chains sequenced, and the lack of alpha or paired-chain data limited which features could be detected.

The receptor comes from a woman aged 40 to 55 in good health and CMV-seronegative. Source material: PBMCs.

CDR3 reads: CASSDPLAGFYEQYF. The DNA reads as follows: TGTGCCAGCAGTGATCCACTAGCAGGGTTCTACGAGCAGTACTTC. The chain couples TRBV6-1 to TRBJ2-7; TRBD2 is perhaps the D gene, given 6 matching bases. Measured from the cysteine to the phenylalanine, the CDR3 is 15 residues long. Here the CDR3 DNA is all that survives: 45 bases in frame from base 1. V sheds 3 bases and J sheds 3 bases, leaving 15 bases between their ends. In the germline V gene, CDR1 corresponds to MNHNS and CDR2 to SASEGT.